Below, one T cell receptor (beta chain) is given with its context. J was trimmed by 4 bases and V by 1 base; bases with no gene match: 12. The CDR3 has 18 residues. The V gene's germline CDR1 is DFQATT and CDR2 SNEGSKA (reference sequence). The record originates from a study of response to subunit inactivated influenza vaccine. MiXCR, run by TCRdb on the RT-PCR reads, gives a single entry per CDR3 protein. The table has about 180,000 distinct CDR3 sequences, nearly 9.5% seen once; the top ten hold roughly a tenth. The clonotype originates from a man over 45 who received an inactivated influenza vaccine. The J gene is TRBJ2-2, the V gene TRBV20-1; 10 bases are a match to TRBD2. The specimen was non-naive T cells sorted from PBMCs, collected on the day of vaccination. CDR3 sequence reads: CSARGYFSGRAGTGELFF. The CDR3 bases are TGCAGTGCTAGAGGTTACTTCAGCGGGAGGGCCGGCACCGGGGAGCTGTTTTTT.